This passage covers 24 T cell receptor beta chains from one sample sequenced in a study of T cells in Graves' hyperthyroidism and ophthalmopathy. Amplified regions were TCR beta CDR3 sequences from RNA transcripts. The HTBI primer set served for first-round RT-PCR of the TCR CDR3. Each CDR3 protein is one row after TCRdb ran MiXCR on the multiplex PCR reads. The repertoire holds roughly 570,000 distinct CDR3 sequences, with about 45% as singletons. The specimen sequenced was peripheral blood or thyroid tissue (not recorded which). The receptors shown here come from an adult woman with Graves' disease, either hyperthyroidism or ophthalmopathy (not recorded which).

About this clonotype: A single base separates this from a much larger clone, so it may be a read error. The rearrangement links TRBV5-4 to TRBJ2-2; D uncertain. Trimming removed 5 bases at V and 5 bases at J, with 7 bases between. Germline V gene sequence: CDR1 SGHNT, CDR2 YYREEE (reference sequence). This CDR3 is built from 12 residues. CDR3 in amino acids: CASSSETGELFF. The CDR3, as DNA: TGTGCCAGCAGTTCCGAAACCGGGGAGCTGTTTTTT.

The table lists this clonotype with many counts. In nucleotides, the CDR3 is TGTGCCAGCAGTAAGCGGGAGGCTAGCTCCTACGAGCAGTACTTC. This encodes CASSKREASSYEQYF. The J gene is TRBJ2-7, the V gene TRBV6-6; TRBD2 agrees at 9 bases. The CDR3 has 15 residues. V was pared by 5 bases and J by 0 bases, with 5 bases of the junction left unmatched. Germline lookup yields CDR1 MNHNY and CDR2 SVGAGI (reference sequence).

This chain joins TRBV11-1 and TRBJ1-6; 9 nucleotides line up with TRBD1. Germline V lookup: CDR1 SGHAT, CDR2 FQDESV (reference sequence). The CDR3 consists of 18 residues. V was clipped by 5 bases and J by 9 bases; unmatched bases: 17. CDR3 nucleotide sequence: TGTGCCAGCAGCCAACGTACGACACAGGGGGCGACGGGTTCACCCCTCCACTTT. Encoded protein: CASSQRTTQGATGSPLHF.

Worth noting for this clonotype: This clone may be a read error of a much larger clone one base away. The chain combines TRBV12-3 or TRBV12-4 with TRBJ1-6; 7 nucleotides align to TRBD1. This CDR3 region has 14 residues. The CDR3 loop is CAGSPGQWNSPLHF. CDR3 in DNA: TGTGCCGGCAGTCCGGGACAGTGGAATTCACCCCTCCACTTT.

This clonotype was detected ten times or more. CDR3 in DNA: TGTGCCAGCACCGGGTCCGGACCGAATCAGCCCCAGCATTTT. Its translation: CASTGSGPNQPQHF. V is TRBV12-3 or TRBV12-4 and J is TRBJ1-5; D not certain. The V and J ends lost 7 bases and 4 bases respectively, with 14 bases between them. The CDR3 loop spans 14 amino acids.

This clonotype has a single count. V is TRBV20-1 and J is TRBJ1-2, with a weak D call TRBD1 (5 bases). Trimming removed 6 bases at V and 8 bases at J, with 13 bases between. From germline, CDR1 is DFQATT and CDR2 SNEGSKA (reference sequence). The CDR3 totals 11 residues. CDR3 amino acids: CSATGGTGYTF. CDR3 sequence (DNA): TGCAGTGCCACGGGGGGAACAGGCTACACCTTC.

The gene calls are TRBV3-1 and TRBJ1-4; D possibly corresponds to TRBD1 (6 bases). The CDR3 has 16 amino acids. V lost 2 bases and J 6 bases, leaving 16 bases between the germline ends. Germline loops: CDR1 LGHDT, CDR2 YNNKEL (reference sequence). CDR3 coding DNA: TGTGCCAGCAGCCAACATGCAGGGGCCGACTATGAAAAACTGTTTTTT. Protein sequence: CASSQHAGADYEKLFF. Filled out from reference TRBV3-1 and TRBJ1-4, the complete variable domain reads DTAVSQTPKYLVTQMGNDKSIKCEQNLGHDTMYWYKQDSKKFLKIMFSYNNKELIINETVPNRFSPKSPDKAHLNLHINSLELGDSAVYFCASSQHAGADYEKLFFGSGTQLSVL.

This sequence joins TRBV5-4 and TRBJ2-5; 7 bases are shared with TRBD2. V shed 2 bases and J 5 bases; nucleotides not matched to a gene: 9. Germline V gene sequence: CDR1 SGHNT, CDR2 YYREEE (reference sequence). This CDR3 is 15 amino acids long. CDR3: CASSFLAGVGETQYF. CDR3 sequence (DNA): TGTGCCAGCAGCTTTCTCGCGGGAGTAGGGGAGACCCAGTACTTC.

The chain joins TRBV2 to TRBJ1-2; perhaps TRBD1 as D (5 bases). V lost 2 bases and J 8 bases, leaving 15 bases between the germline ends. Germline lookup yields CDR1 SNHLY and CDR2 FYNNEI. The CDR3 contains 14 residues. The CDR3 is CASSEPWGGVGYTF. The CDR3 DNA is TGTGCCAGCAGTGAACCTTGGGGAGGGGTCGGCTACACCTTC.

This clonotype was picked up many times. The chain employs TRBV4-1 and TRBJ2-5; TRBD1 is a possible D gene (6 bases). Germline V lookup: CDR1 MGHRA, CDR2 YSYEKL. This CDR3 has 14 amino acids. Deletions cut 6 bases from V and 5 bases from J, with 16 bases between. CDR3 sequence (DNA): TGCGCCAGCAGTCTGAGCGACAGGCCGGAGACCCAGTACTTC. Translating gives CASSLSDRPETQYF.

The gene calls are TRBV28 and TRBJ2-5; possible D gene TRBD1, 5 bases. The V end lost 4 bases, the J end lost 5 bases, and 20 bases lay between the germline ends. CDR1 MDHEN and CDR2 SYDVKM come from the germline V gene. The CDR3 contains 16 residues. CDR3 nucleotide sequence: TGTGCCAGCAGTTATGTAAACGGCAGGGCACGCGAGACCCAGTACTTC. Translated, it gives CASSYVNGRARETQYF. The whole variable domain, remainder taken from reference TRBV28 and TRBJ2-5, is DVKVTQSSRYLVKRTGEKVFLECVQDMDHENMFWYRQDPGLGLRLIYFSYDVKMKEKGDIPEGYSVSREKKERFSLILESASTNQTSMYLCASSYVNGRARETQYFGPGTRLLVL.

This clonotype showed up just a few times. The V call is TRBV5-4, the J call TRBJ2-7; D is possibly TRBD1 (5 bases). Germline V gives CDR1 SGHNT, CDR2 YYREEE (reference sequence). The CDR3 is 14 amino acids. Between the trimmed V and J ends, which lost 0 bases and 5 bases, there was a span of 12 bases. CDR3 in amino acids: CASSLEGVEDEQYF. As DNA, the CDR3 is TGTGCCAGCAGCTTGGAAGGGGTGGAAGACGAGCAGTACTTC.

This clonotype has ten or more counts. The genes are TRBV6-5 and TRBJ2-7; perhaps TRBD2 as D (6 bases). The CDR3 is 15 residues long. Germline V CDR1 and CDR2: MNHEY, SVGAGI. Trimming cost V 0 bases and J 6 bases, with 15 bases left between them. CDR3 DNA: TGTGCCAGCAGTTACTCGAGGACTAAACTCCGCGAGCAGTACTTC. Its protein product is CASSYSRTKLREQYF.

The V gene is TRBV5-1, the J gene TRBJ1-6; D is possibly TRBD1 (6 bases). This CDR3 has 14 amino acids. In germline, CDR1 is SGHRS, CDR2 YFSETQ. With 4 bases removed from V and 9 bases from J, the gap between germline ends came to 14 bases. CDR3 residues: CASSSETGLSPLHF. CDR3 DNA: TGCGCCAGCAGCAGCGAGACAGGTCTTTCACCCCTCCACTTT.

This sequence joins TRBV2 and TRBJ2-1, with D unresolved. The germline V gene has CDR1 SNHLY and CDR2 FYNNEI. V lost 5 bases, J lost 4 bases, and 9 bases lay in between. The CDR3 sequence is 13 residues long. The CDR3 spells CASSYGRYNEQFF. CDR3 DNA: TGTGCCAGCAGTTACGGTCGATACAATGAGCAGTTCTTC.

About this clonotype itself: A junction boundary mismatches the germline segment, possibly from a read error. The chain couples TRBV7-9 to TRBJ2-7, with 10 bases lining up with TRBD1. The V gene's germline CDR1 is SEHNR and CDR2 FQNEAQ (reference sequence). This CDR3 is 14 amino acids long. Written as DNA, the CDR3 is TGTACCAGCAGCCGACCCGGACAGGGGGTCGAGCAGTACTTC. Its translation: CTSSRPGQGVEQYF.

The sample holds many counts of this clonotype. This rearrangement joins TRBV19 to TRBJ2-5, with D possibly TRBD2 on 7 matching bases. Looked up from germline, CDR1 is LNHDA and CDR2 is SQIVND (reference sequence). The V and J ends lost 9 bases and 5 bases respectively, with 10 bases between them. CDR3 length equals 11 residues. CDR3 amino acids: CASRGGETQYF. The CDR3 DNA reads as TGTGCCAGCAGGGGAGGGGAGACCCAGTACTTC.

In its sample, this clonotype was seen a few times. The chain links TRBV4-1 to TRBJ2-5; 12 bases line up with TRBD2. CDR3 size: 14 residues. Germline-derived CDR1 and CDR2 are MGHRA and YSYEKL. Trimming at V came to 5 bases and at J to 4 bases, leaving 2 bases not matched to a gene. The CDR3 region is CASSALAGGETQYF. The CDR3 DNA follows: TGCGCCAGCAGCGCACTAGCGGGAGGAGAGACCCAGTACTTC.

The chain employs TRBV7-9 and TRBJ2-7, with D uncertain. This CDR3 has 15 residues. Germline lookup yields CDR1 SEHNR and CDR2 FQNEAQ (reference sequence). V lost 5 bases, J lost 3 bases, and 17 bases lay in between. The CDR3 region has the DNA TGTGCCAGCAGCCCCCAACTTCGCCGATTCTACGAGCAGTACTTC. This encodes CASSPQLRRFYEQYF.

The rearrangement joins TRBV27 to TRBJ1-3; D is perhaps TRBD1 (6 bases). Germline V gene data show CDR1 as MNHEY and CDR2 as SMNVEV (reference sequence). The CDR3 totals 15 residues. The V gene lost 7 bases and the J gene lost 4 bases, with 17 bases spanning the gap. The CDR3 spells CASTETGAGGNTIYF. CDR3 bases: TGTGCCAGCACCGAAACGGGGGCGGGAGGAAACACCATATATTTT.

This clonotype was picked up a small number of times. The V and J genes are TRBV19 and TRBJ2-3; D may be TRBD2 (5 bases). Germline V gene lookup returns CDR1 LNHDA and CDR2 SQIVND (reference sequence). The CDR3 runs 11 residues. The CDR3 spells CASARGDTQYF. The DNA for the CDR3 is TGTGCTAGCGCACGCGGGGATACGCAGTATTTT.

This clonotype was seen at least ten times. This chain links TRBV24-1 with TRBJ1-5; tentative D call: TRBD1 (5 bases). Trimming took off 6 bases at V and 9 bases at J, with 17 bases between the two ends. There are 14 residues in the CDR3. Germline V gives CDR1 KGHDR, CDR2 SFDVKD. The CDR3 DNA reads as TGTGCCACCAGTCACAGGCTCAGTCTGTGGCCCCAGCATTTT. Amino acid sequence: CATSHRLSLWPQHF.

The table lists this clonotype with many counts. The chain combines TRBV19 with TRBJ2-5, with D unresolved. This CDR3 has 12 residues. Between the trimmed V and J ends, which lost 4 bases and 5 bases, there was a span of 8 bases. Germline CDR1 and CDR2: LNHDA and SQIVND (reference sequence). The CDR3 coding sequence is TGTGCCAGTAGTAGTACCTACGAGACCCAGTACTTC. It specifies CASSSTYETQYF.

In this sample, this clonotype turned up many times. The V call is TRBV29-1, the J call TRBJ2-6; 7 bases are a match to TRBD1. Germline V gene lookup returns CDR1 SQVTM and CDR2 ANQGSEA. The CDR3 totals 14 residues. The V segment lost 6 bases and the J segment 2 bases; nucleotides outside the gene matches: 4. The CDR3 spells CSVEGAAGANVLTF. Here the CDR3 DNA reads TGCAGCGTCGAGGGGGCGGCTGGGGCCAACGTCCTGACTTTC.